This TCR beta chain stems from a study of neurological immune-mediated disorders. Study-wide findings and caveats: HTLV-1-associated myelopathy displayed the greatest TCR clonal expansion, and multiple sclerosis exhibited the smallest, lower than that of healthy controls. The absence of any CDR3 amino acid sequence shared by expanded clones across subjects suggests that repertoires were private in all groups.

There are many counts of this clonotype. Its antigen is not known. This CDR3 has 16 amino acids. Germline V gives CDR1 MNHEY, CDR2 SMNVEV (reference sequence). V lost 3 bases and J 4 bases, leaving 19 bases between the germline ends. Every sequencing run generated in excess of 170 million TCR-beta sequences. These sequences covered 15-18 subjects. TCRdb re-analysed the 5' RACE reads in MiXCR, keeping a single row per CDR3 protein. The data show approximately 89,000 distinct CDR3 sequences, with 13% seen just once and approximately 5% held by the top ten. Time point specified: longitudinal time-point 2.

Sequencing input: PBMCs. The chain links TRBV27 to TRBJ2-7; D may be TRBD1 (5 bases). The origin of this receptor is a female donor with HTLV-1-associated myelopathy (HAM/TSP). The CDR3 DNA reads as TGTGCCAGCAGTTTCTCCCTTGGACAAGCTTCATACGAGCAGTACTTC. This translates into CASSFSLGQASYEQYF.